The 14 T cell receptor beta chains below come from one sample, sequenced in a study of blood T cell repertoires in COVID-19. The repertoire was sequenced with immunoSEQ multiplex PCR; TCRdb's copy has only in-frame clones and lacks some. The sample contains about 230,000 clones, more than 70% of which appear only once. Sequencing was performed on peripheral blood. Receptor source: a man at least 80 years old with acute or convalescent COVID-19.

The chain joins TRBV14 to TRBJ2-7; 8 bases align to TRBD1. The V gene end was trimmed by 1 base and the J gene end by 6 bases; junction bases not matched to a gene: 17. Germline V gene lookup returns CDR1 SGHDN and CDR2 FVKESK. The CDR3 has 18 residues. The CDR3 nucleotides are TGTGCCAGCAGCCAAGTCGGAGGGGACAGGAGGGGTTTTCTCGAGCAGTACTTC. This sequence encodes CASSQVGGDRRGFLEQYF.

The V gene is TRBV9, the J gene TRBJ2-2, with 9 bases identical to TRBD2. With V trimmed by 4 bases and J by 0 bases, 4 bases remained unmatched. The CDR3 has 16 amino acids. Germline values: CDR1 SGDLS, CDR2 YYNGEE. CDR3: CASSFLAGSNTGELFF. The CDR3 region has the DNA TGTGCCAGCAGCTTCCTAGCGGGGTCGAACACCGGGGAGCTGTTTTTT.

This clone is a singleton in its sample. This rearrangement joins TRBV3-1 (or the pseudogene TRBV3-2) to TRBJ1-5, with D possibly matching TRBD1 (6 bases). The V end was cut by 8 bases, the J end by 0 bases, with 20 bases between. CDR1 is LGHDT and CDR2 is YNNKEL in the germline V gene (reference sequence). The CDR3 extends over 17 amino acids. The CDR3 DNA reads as TGTGCCAGCGAGGGTGGTCCGGACAGCGATAGCAATCAGCCCCAGCATTTT. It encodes CASEGGPDSDSNQPQHF.

The CDR3 nucleotides read TGTGCCAGCGTGGACAGGGGATTATGGTCACCCCTCCACTTT. Translated: CASVDRGLWSPLHF. This rearrangement joins TRBV28 to TRBJ1-6; 9 nucleotides line up with TRBD1. J was trimmed by 10 bases and V by 8 bases; bases with no gene match: 9. The germline CDR1 and CDR2 sequences are MDHEN and SYDVKM. This CDR3 is 14 amino acids long.

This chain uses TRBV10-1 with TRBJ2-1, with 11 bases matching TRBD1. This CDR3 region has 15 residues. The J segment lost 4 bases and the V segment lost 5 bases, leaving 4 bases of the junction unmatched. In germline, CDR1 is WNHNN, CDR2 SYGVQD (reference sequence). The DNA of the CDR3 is TGCGCCAGCAGTCCCGGGACAGGGGGATACAATGAGCAGTTCTTC. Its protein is CASSPGTGGYNEQFF.

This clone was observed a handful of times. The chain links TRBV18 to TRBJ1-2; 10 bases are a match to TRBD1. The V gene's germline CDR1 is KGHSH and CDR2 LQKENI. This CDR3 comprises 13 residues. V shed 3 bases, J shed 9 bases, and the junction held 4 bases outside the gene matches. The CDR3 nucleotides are TGTGCCAGCTCACCCGGACAGGGGGTGAGCTACACCTTC. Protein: CASSPGQGVSYTF.

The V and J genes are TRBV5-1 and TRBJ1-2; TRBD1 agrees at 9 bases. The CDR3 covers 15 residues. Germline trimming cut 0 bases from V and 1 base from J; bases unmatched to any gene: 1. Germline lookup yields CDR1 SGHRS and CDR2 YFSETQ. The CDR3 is CASSLGGQGNYGYTF. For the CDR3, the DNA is TGCGCCAGCAGCTTGGGGGGACAGGGTAACTATGGCTACACCTTC.

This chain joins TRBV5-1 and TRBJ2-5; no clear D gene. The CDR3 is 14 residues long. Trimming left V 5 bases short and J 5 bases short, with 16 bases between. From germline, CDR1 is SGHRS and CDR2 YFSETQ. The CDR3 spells CASRNFLGEETQYF. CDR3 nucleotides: TGCGCCAGCAGAAACTTTTTAGGAGAGGAGACCCAGTACTTC.

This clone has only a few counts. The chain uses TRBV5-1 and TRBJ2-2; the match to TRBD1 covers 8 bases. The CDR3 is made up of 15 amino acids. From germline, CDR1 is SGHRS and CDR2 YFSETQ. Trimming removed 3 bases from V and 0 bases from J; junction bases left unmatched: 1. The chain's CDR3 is CASSSQGANTGELFF. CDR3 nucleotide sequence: TGCGCCAGCAGCTCACAGGGGGCGAACACCGGGGAGCTGTTTTTT.

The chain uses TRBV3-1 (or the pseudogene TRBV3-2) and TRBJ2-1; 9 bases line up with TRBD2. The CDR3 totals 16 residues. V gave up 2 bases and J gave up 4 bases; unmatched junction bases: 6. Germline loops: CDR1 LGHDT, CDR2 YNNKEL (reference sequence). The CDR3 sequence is CASSQQSGGNYNEQFF. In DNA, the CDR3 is TGTGCCAGCAGCCAACAAAGCGGGGGGAATTACAATGAGCAGTTCTTC.

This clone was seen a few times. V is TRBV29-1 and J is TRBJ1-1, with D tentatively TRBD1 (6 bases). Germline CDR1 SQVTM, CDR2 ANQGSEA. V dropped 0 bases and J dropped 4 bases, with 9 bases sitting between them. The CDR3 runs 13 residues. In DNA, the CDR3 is TGCAGCGTTGAAGAGGGGGCTGGCACTGAAGCTTTCTTT. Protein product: CSVEEGAGTEAFF.

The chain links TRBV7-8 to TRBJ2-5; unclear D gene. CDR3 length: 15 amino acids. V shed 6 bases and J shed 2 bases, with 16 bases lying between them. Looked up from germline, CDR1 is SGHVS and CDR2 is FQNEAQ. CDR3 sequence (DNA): TGTGCCAGCAGGCGCGAGGATACCTCACAAGAGACCCAGTACTTC. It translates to CASRREDTSQETQYF.

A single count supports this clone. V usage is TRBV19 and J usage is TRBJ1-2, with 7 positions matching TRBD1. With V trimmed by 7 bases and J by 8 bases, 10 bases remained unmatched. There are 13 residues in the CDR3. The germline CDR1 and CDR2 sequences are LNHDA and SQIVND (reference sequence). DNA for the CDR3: TGTGCCAGTAACGTAGGGGGCCGAGGAGGCTACACCTTC. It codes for CASNVGGRGGYTF.

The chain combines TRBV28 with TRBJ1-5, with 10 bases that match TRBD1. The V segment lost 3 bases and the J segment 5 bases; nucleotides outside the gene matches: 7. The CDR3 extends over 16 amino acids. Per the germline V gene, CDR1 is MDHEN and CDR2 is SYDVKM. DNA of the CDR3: TGTGCCAGCAGTTTTAGGGCGGGACAGGGGCATCAGCCCCAGCATTTT. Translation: CASSFRAGQGHQPQHF.